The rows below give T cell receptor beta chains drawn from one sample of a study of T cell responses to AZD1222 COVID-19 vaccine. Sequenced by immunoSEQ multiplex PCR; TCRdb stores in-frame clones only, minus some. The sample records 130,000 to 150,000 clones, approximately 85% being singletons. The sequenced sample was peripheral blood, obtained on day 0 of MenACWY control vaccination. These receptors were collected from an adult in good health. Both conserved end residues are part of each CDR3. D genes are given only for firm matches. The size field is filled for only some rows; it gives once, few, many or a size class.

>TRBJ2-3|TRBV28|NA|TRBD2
CASSSPLLLAGDTDTQYF
TGTGCCAGCAGTTCTCCACTGCTACTAGCGGGGGACACAGATACGCAGTATTTT
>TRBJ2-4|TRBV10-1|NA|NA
CARKKSDRTQGGLDIQYF
TGCGCCAGGAAAAAATCAGATCGGACACAGGGGGGGTTGGACATTCAGTACTTC
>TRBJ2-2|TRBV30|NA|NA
CAWSKAGVSAGELFF
TGTGCCTGGAGCAAGGCAGGGGTTTCGGCCGGGGAGCTGTTTTTT
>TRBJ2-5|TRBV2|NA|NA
CASSEGDAGETQYF
TGTGCCAGCAGTGAAGGGGATGCTGGGGAGACCCAGTACTTC
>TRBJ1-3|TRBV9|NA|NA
CASSAGGSGNTIYF
TGTGCCAGCAGCGCGGGGGGTTCTGGAAACACCATATATTTT
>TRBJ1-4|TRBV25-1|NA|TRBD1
CASSDQLTGRGEKLFF
TGTGCCAGCAGTGACCAATTGACAGGGCGAGGTGAAAAACTGTTTTTT
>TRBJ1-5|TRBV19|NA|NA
CASSIGQVSNQPQHF
TGTGCCAGTAGTATAGGGCAGGTTAGCAATCAGCCCCAGCATTTT
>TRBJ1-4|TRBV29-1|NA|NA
CSVGVATNEKLFF
TGCAGCGTTGGTGTTGCAACTAATGAAAAACTGTTTTTT
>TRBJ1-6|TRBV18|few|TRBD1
CASSRGLGSPLHF
TGTGCCAGCTCTAGGGGGCTGGGATCACCCCTCCACTTT
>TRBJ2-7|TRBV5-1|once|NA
CASSPLTGSYEQYF
TGCGCCAGCAGCCCCCTCACGGGCTCCTACGAGCAGTACTTC
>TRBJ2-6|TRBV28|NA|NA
CASSILSGANVLTF
TGTGCCAGCAGCATCCTCTCTGGGGCCAACGTCCTGACTTTC
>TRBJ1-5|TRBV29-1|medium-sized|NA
CSVGAVGEPQHF
TGCAGCGTAGGAGCCGTGGGAGAGCCCCAGCATTTT
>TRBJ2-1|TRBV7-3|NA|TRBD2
CASSRGLADHNEQFF
TGTGCCAGCAGCCGGGGACTAGCGGACCACAATGAGCAGTTCTTC
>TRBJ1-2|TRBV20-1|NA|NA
CSASVPGAGGYTF
TGCAGTGCTAGTGTCCCAGGTGCGGGTGGCTACACCTTC
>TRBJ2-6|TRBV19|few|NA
CASNQDRLSGANVLTF
TGTGCCAGTAATCAGGACAGACTCTCTGGGGCCAACGTCCTGACTTTC
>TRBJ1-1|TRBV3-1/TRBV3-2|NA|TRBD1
CASSQDLGTGHTEAFF
TGTGCCAGCAGCCAAGATCTTGGGACAGGGCACACTGAAGCTTTCTTT
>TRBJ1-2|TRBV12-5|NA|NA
CASGLEGGSHGYTF
TGTGCTAGTGGTTTGGAAGGGGGTAGTCATGGCTACACCTTC
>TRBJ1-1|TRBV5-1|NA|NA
CASSLGSVNTEAFF
TGCGCCAGCAGCTTGGGCTCCGTTAACACTGAAGCTTTCTTT
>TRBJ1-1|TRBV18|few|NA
CASSPRRGMNTEAFF
TGTGCCAGCTCACCACGAAGGGGTATGAACACTGAAGCTTTCTTT
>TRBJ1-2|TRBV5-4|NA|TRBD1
CASSLETGHGYTF
TGTGCCAGCAGCTTGGAGACAGGGCATGGCTACACCTTC
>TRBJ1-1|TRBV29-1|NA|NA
CSVVGFRGTEAFF
TGCAGCGTTGTTGGGTTTAGGGGGACTGAAGCTTTCTTT
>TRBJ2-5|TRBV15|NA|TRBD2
CATRRAPGLAGEYQETQYF
TGTGCCACCAGACGCGCTCCAGGACTAGCGGGGGAGTACCAAGAGACCCAGTACTTC
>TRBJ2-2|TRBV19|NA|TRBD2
CASSGQASGAQLFF
TGTGCCAGTAGTGGCCAGGCTAGCGGGGCGCAGCTGTTTTTT
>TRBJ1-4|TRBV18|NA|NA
CASSPLRRGTYSANEKLFF
TGTGCCAGCTCACCACTCCGTAGGGGGACCTACTCTGCTAATGAAAAACTGTTTTTT
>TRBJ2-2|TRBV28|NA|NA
CASSWVGGIVTGELFF
TGTGCCAGCAGTTGGGTCGGCGGGATAGTTACCGGGGAGCTGTTTTTT
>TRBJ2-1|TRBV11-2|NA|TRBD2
CASNGLAFYNEQFF
TGTGCCAGCAACGGACTAGCGTTTTACAATGAGCAGTTCTTC
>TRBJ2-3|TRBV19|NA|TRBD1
CASSTTGGDTDTQYF
TGTGCCAGTAGTACAACAGGGGGCGATACAGATACGCAGTATTTT
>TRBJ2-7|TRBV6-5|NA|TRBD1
CASRPTGTGLNEQYF
TGTGCCAGCAGACCTACCGGGACAGGGCTTAACGAGCAGTACTTC
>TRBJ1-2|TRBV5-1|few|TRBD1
CASRAGTGYGYTF
TGCGCCAGCAGAGCGGGGACAGGGTACGGCTACACCTTC
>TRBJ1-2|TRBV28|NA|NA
CASSLDGRWARF
TGTGCCAGCAGCCTAGACGGACGGTGGGCTCGTTTC
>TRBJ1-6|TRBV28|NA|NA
CASRVSGVFSPLHF
TGTGCCAGCAGAGTATCAGGGGTCTTTTCACCCCTCCACTTT
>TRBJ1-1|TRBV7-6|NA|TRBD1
CASSLAPGGRDEAFF
TGTGCCAGCAGCTTAGCCCCAGGGGGCAGGGATGAAGCTTTCTTT
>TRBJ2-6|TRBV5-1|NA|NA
CASSLRGSHQSGANVLTF
TGCGCCAGCAGCTTAAGGGGCTCCCATCAATCTGGGGCCAACGTCCTGACTTTC
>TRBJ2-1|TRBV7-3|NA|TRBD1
CASSVRDSNEQFF
TGTGCCAGCAGCGTCCGGGACAGCAATGAGCAGTTCTTC
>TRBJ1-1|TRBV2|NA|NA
CASSRLVGTEAFF
TGTGCCAGCAGCCGCCTGGTTGGCACTGAAGCTTTCTTT
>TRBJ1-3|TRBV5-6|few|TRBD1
CASSPVPGQGKYGNTIYF
TGTGCCAGCAGCCCCGTCCCGGGACAGGGAAAATACGGAAACACCATATATTTT
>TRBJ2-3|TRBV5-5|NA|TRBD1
CASSLRGRTDTQYF
TGTGCCAGCAGCTTGAGGGGGCGGACAGATACGCAGTATTTT
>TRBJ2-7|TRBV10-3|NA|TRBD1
CAISMDRGVVEQYF
TGTGCCATCAGTATGGACAGGGGGGTCGTCGAGCAGTACTTC
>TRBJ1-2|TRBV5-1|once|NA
CASKGGYGYTF
TGCGCCAGCAAAGGGGGTTATGGCTACACCTTC
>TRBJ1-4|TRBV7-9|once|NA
CASSLDTVFEKLFF
TGTGCCAGCAGCTTAGACACGGTTTTCGAAAAACTGTTTTTT
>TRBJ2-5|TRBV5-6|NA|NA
CASSLVQGQETQYF
TGTGCCAGCAGCTTGGTGCAGGGACAAGAGACCCAGTACTTC
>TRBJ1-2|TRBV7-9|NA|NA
CASSSRTAYGYTF
TGTGCCAGCAGCTCCAGGACAGCTTATGGCTACACCTTC
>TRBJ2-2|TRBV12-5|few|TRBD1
CASGLVFGTGAPGELFF
TGTGCTAGTGGTTTGGTATTCGGGACAGGGGCCCCCGGGGAGCTGTTTTTT
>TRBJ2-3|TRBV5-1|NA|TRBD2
CASSTSSGPTDTQYF
TGCGCCAGCAGCACCTCTAGCGGCCCCACAGATACGCAGTATTTT
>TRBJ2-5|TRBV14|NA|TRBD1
CASSGGQIWYQETQYF
TGTGCCAGCAGTGGGGGACAGATCTGGTACCAAGAGACCCAGTACTTC
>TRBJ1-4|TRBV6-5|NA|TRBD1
CASRDRGLANEKLFF
TGTGCCAGCAGGGACAGGGGGTTGGCTAATGAAAAACTGTTTTTT
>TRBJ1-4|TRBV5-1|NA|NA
CASSLAAATNEKLFF
TGCGCCAGCAGCTTGGCCGCTGCAACTAATGAAAAACTGTTTTTT
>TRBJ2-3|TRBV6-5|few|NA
CASSTPGTDTQYF
TGTGCCAGCAGCACGCCGGGGACGGATACGCAGTATTTT
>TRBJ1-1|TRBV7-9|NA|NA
CASRSTGSRQNTEAFF
TGTGCCAGCAGATCAACAGGGTCTCGCCAGAACACTGAAGCTTTCTTT
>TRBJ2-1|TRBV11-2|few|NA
CASSLVGDNEQFF
TGTGCCAGCAGCTTAGTGGGTGACAATGAGCAGTTCTTC
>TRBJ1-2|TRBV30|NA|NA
CAWSRDRPYGYTF
TGTGCCTGGAGCAGGGATCGACCCTATGGCTACACCTTC
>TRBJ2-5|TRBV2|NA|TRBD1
CASRPPWTGDETQYF
TGTGCCAGCAGGCCTCCATGGACAGGTGATGAGACCCAGTACTTC
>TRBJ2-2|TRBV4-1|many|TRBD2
CASSQVNMGLDTGELFF
TGCGCCAGCAGCCAAGTTAATATGGGACTAGACACCGGGGAGCTGTTTTTT
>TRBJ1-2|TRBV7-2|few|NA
CASSLVYNYGYTF
TGTGCCAGCAGCTTAGTGTATAACTATGGCTACACCTTC
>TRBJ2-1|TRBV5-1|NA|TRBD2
CASSGLAGKNNEQFF
TGCGCCAGCAGCGGACTAGCGGGGAAAAACAATGAGCAGTTCTTC
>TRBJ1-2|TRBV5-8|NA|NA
CASSLEGNYGYTF
TGTGCCAGCAGCTTGGAGGGGAACTATGGCTACACCTTC
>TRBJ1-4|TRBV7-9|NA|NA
CASSQFATNEKLFF
TGTGCCAGCAGCCAATTTGCAACTAATGAAAAACTGTTTTTT
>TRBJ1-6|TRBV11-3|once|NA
CASSLVGQHNSPLHF
TGTGCCAGCAGCTTAGTCGGACAGCATAATTCACCCCTCCACTTT
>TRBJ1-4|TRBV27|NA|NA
CASSFGRAEKLFF
TGTGCCAGCAGTTTCGGCAGGGCCGAAAAACTGTTTTTT
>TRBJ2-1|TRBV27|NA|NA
CAARSLARGSEQFF
TGTGCCGCGAGGTCCCTAGCTCGGGGTAGTGAGCAGTTCTTC